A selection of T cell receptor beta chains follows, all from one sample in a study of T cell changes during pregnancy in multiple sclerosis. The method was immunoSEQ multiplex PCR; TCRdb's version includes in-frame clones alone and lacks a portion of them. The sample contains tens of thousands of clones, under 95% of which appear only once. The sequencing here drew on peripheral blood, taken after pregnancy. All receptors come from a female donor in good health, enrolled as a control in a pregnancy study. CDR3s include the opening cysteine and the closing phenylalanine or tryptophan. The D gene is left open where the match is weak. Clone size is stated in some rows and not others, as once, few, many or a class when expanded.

CASSRTDRGEQYF	TGTGCCAGCAGCCGAACGGACAGGGGCGAGCAGTACTTC	TRBD1	TRBV7-3	TRBJ2-7	-
CASSDGHAQYF	TGTGCCAGCAGCGACGGACACGCGCAGTATTTT	-	TRBV9	TRBJ2-3	-
CASSATGSYGYTF	TGCGCCAGCAGCGCGACAGGGTCCTATGGCTACACCTTC	TRBD1	TRBV5-1	TRBJ1-2	few
CASSPNYGVRSYEQYF	TGTGCCAGCAGCCCAAATTACGGGGTACGCTCCTACGAGCAGTACTTC	-	TRBV5-4	TRBJ2-7	-
CASSQDGHEQYF	TGCGCCAGCAGCCAAGATGGCCACGAGCAGTACTTC	-	TRBV4-1	TRBJ2-7	-
CATRDRENQPQHF	TGTGCCACCCGGGACAGAGAAAATCAGCCCCAGCATTTT	TRBD1	TRBV19	TRBJ1-5	-
CASSQGGPHAAQYF	TGTGCCAGCAGCCAAGGGGGGCCCCACGCGGCCCAGTACTTC	-	TRBV14	TRBJ2-5	-
CAWSVQQGQPQHF	TGTGCCTGGAGTGTACAGCAGGGGCAGCCCCAGCATTTT	-	TRBV30	TRBJ1-5	-
CAISETGQETQYF	TGTGCCATCAGTGAGACAGGCCAAGAGACCCAGTACTTC	-	TRBV10-3	TRBJ2-5	-
CASSQDINSQEQYF	TGTGCCAGCAGCCAAGATATCAATTCTCAGGAGCAGTACTTC	-	TRBV14	TRBJ2-7	-
CASSVGAGQYTDTQYF	TGTGCCAGCAGCGTAGGGGCGGGCCAGTACACAGATACGCAGTATTTT	-	TRBV9	TRBJ2-3	-
CASSQRGTAGIPYEQYF	TGCGCCAGCAGCCAGCGCGGCACCGCCGGGATTCCCTACGAGCAGTACTTC	-	TRBV4-1	TRBJ2-7	-
CASSVGGTSAYEQYF	TGTGCCAGCAGCGTAGGTGGGACTAGCGCTTACGAGCAGTACTTC	TRBD2	TRBV9	TRBJ2-7	-
CASTAPPGEETQYF	TGTGCCAGCACCGCCCCGCCGGGGGAAGAGACCCAGTACTTC	-	TRBV6-1	TRBJ2-5	-
CGTSERDSGEQFF	TGTGGCACCTCCGAAAGGGACAGTGGTGAGCAGTTCTTC	TRBD1	TRBV11-3	TRBJ2-1	-
CASSLAQRGTGELFF	TGTGCCAGCAGCCTAGCCCAGAGAGGGACCGGGGAGCTGTTTTTT	-	TRBV5-4	TRBJ2-2	-
CSARPGAEAFF	TGCAGTGCTAGACCCGGGGCTGAAGCTTTCTTT	-	TRBV20-1	TRBJ1-1	-
CASQRAGELFF	TGTGCCAGTCAACGGGCCGGGGAGCTGTTTTTT	-	TRBV19	TRBJ2-2	-
CASSLAGGKTEAFF	TGTGCCAGCAGTTTGGCAGGGGGCAAGACTGAAGCTTTCTTT	TRBD1	TRBV6-5	TRBJ1-1	once
CASTSFSGAGTDTQYF	TGTGCCAGCACCTCCTTTTCTGGCGCAGGGACAGATACGCAGTATTTT	-	TRBV5-4	TRBJ2-3	-
CASSLGTGVNSNQPQHF	TGTGCCAGCAGCTTGGGGACAGGGGTTAATAGCAATCAGCCCCAGCATTTT	TRBD1	TRBV5-6	TRBJ1-5	-
CASSLDRDQPQHF	TGTGCCAGCAGCTTAGACAGGGATCAGCCCCAGCATTTT	TRBD1	TRBV7-3	TRBJ1-5	-
CASKARDSLRGYTF	TGTGCCAGCAAAGCGAGGGACTCTTTGAGGGGCTACACCTTC	-	TRBV6-4	TRBJ1-2	-
CASSLGQGATVGYGYTF	TGTGCCAGCAGTTTAGGGCAGGGGGCAACCGTTGGCTATGGCTACACCTTC	TRBD1	TRBV28	TRBJ1-2	-
CASSLPRGPANTGELFF	TGTGCCAGCAGCTTACCCAGGGGTCCCGCGAACACCGGGGAGCTGTTTTTT	-	TRBV7-2	TRBJ2-2	-
CASGTANTDTQYF	TGTGCTAGCGGGACAGCTAACACAGATACGCAGTATTTT	-	TRBV28	TRBJ2-3	-
CASSSGQVANTGELFF	TGCGCCAGCAGCTCTGGACAGGTCGCGAACACCGGGGAGCTGTTTTTT	TRBD1	TRBV5-1	TRBJ2-2	-
CASSWDRGTSGETQYF	TGTGCCAGCAGTTGGGACAGGGGGACTAGCGGGGAGACCCAGTACTTC	-	TRBV2	TRBJ2-5	-
CASSVGSGAQETQYF	TGTGCCAGCAGCGTAGGTAGCGGTGCCCAAGAGACCCAGTACTTC	-	TRBV9	TRBJ2-5	-
CASGFTGQNGAFF	TGTGCTAGTGGTTTTACGGGACAGAATGGAGCTTTCTTT	TRBD1	TRBV12-5	TRBJ1-1	once
CASSFSGTDTQYF	TGTGCCAGCAGCTTCTCGGGCACAGATACGCAGTATTTT	-	TRBV7-2	TRBJ2-3	-
CASSPTLVEPTQYF	TGTGCCAGCAGCCCTACACTAGTAGAGCCGACCCAGTACTTC	-	TRBV7-2	TRBJ2-5	-
CASSERTGSKDTQYF	TGTGCCAGCAGTGAAAGGACAGGGAGTAAAGATACGCAGTATTTT	TRBD1	TRBV6-1	TRBJ2-3	-
CASSPRGEQFF	TGTGCCAGTAGCCCTCGGGGTGAGCAGTTCTTC	-	TRBV6-6	TRBJ2-1	-
CASSVGSGYEAEQYF	TGTGCCAGCAGCGTAGGATCGGGGTACGAGGCCGAGCAGTACTTC	-	TRBV9	TRBJ2-7	-
CASSRRTGGDRYEQYF	TGTGCCAGCTCACGAAGGACAGGGGGCGATAGGTACGAGCAGTACTTC	TRBD1	TRBV18	TRBJ2-7	-